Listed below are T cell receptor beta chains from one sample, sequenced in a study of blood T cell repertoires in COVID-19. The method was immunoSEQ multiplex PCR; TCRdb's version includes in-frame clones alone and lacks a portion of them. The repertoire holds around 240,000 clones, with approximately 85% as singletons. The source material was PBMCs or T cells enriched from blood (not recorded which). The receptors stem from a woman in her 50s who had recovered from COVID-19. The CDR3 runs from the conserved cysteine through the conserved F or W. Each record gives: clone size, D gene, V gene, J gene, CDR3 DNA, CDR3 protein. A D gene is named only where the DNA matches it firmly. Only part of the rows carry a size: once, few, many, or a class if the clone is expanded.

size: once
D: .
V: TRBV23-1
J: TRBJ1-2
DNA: TGCGCCAGCAGTCAATCATACAGAAACTATGGCTACACCTTC
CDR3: CASSQSYRNYGYTF

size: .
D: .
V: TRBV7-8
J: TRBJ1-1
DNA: TGTGCCAGCAGCATCGGGGGGAGGACTGAAGCTTTCTTT
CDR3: CASSIGGRTEAFF

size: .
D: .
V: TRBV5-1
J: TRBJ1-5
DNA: TGCGCCAGCAGCCCTGGACAGCCGAATCAGCCCCAGCATTTT
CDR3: CASSPGQPNQPQHF

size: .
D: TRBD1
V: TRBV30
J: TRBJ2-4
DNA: TGTGCCTGGAGAGCCGGGACAGGCGTGAACATTCAGTACTTC
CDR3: CAWRAGTGVNIQYF

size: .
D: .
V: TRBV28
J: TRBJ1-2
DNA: TGTGCCAGCTCGCTAAACAACTATGGCTACACCTTC
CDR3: CASSLNNYGYTF

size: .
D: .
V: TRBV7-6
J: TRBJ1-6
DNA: TGTGCCAGCAGCATCCTACAGGGCTATAATTCACCCCTCCACTTT
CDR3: CASSILQGYNSPLHF

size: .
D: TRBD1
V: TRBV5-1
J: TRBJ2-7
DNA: TGCGCCAGCAGCTTGTACCGGGACAGGGGATTCTGGGAGCAGTACTTC
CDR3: CASSLYRDRGFWEQYF

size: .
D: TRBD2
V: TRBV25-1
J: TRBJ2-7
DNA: TGTGCCAGCAGTGAGAAGACTAGCGGGAGGCTATTCGAGCAGTACTTC
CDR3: CASSEKTSGRLFEQYF

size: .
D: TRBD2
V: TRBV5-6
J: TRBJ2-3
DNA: TGTGCCAGCAGCTTTATTAGCGGGTCCTCAGATACGCAGTATTTT
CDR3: CASSFISGSSDTQYF

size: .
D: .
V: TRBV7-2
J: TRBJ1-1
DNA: TGTGCCAGCAGAAAATACAGGGAGAACACTGAAGCTTTCTTT
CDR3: CASRKYRENTEAFF

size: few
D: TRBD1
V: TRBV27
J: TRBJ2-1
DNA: TGTGCCAGCAGTCCCCCCGACAGGGGCTCCTACAATGAGCAGTTCTTC
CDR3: CASSPPDRGSYNEQFF

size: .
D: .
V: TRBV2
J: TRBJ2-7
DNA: TGTGCCAGCAGTGGGGACACCCGCTCCTACGAGCAGTACTTC
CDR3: CASSGDTRSYEQYF

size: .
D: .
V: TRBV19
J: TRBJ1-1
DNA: TGTGCCAGTAGTAACCGCGTCGAAGCTTTCTTT
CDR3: CASSNRVEAFF

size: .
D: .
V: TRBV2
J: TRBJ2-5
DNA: TGTGCCAAAAGACAGAGTCCACAAGAGACCCAGTACTTC
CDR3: CAKRQSPQETQYF

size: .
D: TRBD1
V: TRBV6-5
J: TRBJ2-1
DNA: TGTGCCAGCACTACGGACAGGGGCGGTGAGCAGTTCTTC
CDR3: CASTTDRGGEQFF

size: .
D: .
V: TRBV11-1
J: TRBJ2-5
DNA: TGTGCCAGCAGCTTAGTGCACTCCCAAGAGACCCAGTACTTC
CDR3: CASSLVHSQETQYF

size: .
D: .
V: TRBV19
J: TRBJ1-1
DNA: TGTGCCAGTAGAGTAAATACAGGAACAATCGAAGCTTTCTTT
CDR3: CASRVNTGTIEAFF

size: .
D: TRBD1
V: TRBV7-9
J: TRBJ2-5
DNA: TGTGCCAGCAGCTCGGGACAGGGAGAAGGAGAGACCCAGTACTTC
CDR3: CASSSGQGEGETQYF

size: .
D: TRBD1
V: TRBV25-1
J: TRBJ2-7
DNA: TGTGCCAGCAGTGCCGGGACAGGCTCCTACGAGCAGTACTTC
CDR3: CASSAGTGSYEQYF

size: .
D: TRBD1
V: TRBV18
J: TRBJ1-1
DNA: TGTGCCAGCTCACCCGGACAGGTTTCCTTGAACACTGAAGCTTTCTTT
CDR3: CASSPGQVSLNTEAFF

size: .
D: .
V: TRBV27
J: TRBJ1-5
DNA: TGTGCCAGCAGTTTGGGCCCTAGCAATCAGCCCCAGCATTTT
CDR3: CASSLGPSNQPQHF

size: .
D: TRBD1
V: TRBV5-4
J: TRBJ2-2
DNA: TGTGCCAGCAGCTGGAGACAGGGGGAGGCACCCGGGGAGCTGTTTTTT
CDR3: CASSWRQGEAPGELFF

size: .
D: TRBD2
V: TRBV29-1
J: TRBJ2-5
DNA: TGCAGCGTTCGCCAGGGCGGGGGAGAGACCCAGTACTTC
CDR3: CSVRQGGGETQYF

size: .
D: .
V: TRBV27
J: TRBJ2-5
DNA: TGTGCCAGCAGTTTTATAGCCCAAGAGACCCAGTACTTC
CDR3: CASSFIAQETQYF

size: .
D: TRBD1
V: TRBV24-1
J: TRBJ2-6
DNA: TGTGCCACTTCGACAGGGGGCCCTGGGGCCAACGTCCTGACTTTC
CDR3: CATSTGGPGANVLTF

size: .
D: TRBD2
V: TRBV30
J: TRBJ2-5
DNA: TGTGCCTGGAGTTCGCTTCGGGAGGGGACCCAGTACTTC
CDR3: CAWSSLREGTQYF

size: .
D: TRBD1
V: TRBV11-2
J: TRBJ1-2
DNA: TGTGCCAGCAGCAAGGACAGGGGGCTTTTTGCTGGCTATGGCTACACCTTC
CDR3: CASSKDRGLFAGYGYTF

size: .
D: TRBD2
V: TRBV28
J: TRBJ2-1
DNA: TGTGCCAGCAGTTTAGCGCTAGCGGGAAACTACAATGAGCAGTTCTTC
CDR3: CASSLALAGNYNEQFF

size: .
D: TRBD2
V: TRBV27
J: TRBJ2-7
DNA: TGTGCCAGCAGTTTACTAGCGGGAGAGGGGGTCTACGAGCAGTACTTC
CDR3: CASSLLAGEGVYEQYF

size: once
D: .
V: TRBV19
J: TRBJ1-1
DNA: TGTGCCAGTAGTGTCGACATGAACACTGAAGCTTTCTTT
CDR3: CASSVDMNTEAFF

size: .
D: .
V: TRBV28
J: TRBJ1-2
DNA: TGTGCCAGCAGTTCGGTCCTCGGTCCCTATGGCTACACCTTC
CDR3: CASSSVLGPYGYTF

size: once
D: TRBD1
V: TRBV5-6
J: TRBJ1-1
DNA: TGTGCCAGCAGCCCTCGCCCAGGGGGTTTTACTGAAGCTTTCTTT
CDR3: CASSPRPGGFTEAFF

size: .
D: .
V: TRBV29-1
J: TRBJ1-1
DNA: TGCAGCGTTGGTAGCCTTGAAGCTTTCTTT
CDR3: CSVGSLEAFF

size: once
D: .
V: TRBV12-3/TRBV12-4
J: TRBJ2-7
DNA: TGTGCCAGCAGTCAGGCCCAGGGGGAGCAGTACTTC
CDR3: CASSQAQGEQYF

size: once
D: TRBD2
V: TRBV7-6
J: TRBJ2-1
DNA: TGTGCCAGCAGCTTAGCCTATTCGGGACTAGCGGGACGGGGAAATGAGCAGTTCTTC
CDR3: CASSLAYSGLAGRGNEQFF

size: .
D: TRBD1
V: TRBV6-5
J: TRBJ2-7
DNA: TGTGCCAGCAGTTACTCGGGCATCAGGGGGCTTTACGAGCAGTACTTC
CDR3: CASSYSGIRGLYEQYF

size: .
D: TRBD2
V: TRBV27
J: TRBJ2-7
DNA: TGTGCCAGCAGTTTATCGGTAAGCGGGAGAGGCGAGCAGTACTTC
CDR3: CASSLSVSGRGEQYF

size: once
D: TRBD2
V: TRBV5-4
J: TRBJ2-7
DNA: TGTGCCAGCAGCCCCCGGACTAGCGGGAGGGGGGTCCACTTC
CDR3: CASSPRTSGRGVHF

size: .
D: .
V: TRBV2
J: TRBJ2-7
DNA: TGTGCCAGCAGTGAAATCCCTTACGAGCAGTACTTC
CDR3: CASSEIPYEQYF

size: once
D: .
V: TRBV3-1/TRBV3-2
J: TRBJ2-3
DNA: TGTGCCAGCAGCACACCGTTTACGCAGTATTTT
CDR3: CASSTPFTQYF